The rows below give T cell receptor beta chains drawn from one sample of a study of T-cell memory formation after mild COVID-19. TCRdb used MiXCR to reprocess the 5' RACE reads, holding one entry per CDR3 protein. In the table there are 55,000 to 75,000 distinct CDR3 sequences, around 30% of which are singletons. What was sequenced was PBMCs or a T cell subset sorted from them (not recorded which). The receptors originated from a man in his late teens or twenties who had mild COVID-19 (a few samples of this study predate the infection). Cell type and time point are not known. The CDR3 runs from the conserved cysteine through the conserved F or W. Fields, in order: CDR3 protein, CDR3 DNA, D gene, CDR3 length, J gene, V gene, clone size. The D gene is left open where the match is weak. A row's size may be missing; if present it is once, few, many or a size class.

CASSPTPSSGNTIYF TGCGCCAGCAGCCCCACCCCGAGCTCTGGAAACACCATATATTTT NA 15 TRBJ1-3 TRBV4-1 few
CASSQVASGGRYEQYF TGCGCCAGCAGCCAAGTGGCTAGCGGGGGGAGGTACGAGCAGTACTTC TRBD2 16 TRBJ2-7 TRBV4-1 few
CASSPPTGFNEQFF TGTGCCAGCAGTCCTCCTACAGGGTTCAATGAGCAGTTCTTC NA 14 TRBJ2-1 TRBV12-3/TRBV12-4 NA
CASSPDVTGAGYEQYF TGCGCCAGCAGCCCGGATGTGACAGGGGCGGGCTACGAGCAGTACTTC TRBD1 16 TRBJ2-7 TRBV5-1 NA
CASTHSGSGSVNTGELFF TGTGCCAGCACTCACTCGGGTAGCGGGAGCGTTAACACCGGGGAGCTGTTTTTT TRBD2 18 TRBJ2-2 TRBV7-6 many
CASGFWTGHEQFF TGTGCTAGTGGTTTCTGGACAGGTCATGAGCAGTTCTTC TRBD1 13 TRBJ2-1 TRBV12-5 many
CASRLVSQLDTQYF TGTGCCAGCAGATTGGTGAGCCAACTAGATACGCAGTATTTT NA 14 TRBJ2-3 TRBV2 NA
CASRGNSPLHF TGTGCCAGCAGGGGTAATTCACCCCTCCACTTT NA 11 TRBJ1-6 TRBV6-5 NA
CASSLVPGRSNEQFF TGTGCCAGCAGCTTAGTGCCGGGACGTTCGAATGAGCAGTTCTTC NA 15 TRBJ2-1 TRBV7-9 NA
CASSRDRAYEQYF TGCGCCAGCAGCAGGGACAGAGCCTACGAGCAGTACTTC TRBD1 13 TRBJ2-7 TRBV5-1 once
CASSTGTGPSAQHF TGTGCCAGCAGTACTGGGACAGGTCCCTCGGCCCAGCATTTT TRBD1 14 TRBJ1-5 TRBV12-3/TRBV12-4 few
CASTKGQGDFNSPLHF TGTGCCAGCACCAAGGGACAGGGAGACTTCAATTCACCCCTCCACTTT NA 16 TRBJ1-6 TRBV21-1 NA
CASSSPAGTGSDEQFF TGTGCCAGCAGCTCCCCGGCGGGGACAGGGTCGGATGAGCAGTTCTTC TRBD1 16 TRBJ2-1 TRBV7-2 NA
CASSTLAGIVDTQYF TGTGCCAGCAGTACACTAGCGGGGATAGTAGATACGCAGTATTTT TRBD2 15 TRBJ2-3 TRBV27 NA
CASLGLGERNIQYF TGTGCCAGCCTGGGACTTGGGGAGAGAAACATTCAGTACTTC NA 14 TRBJ2-4 TRBV27 NA
CASSQELAGGVEETQYF TGTGCCAGCAGCCAAGAACTAGCGGGGGGAGTTGAAGAGACCCAGTACTTC TRBD2 17 TRBJ2-5 TRBV4-2 many
CASNSRYGTDTQYF TGCGCCAGTAACTCCCGCTACGGCACAGATACGCAGTATTTT NA 14 TRBJ2-3 TRBV5-1 NA
CASSFRPSGGSDTQYF TGTGCCAGCAGCTTCAGGCCTAGCGGGGGATCAGATACGCAGTATTTT TRBD2 16 TRBJ2-3 TRBV7-8 few
CASSQEGGLGGSIQYF TGCGCCAGCAGCCAAGAAGGTGGTCTGGGAGGGAGCATTCAGTACTTC TRBD2 16 TRBJ2-4 TRBV4-1 NA
CASSLPPGLSIDGELFF TGTGCCAGCAGCCTCCCCCCCGGCCTATCCATCGACGGGGAGCTGTTTTTT NA 17 TRBJ2-2 TRBV3-1 few
CASSQALVYTF TGCGCCAGCAGCCAAGCACTTGTGTACACCTTC NA 11 TRBJ1-2 TRBV4-1 NA
CASSQDLGLGLTSYEQYF TGTGCCAGCAGCCAAGATCTCGGACTAGGACTCACCTCCTACGAGCAGTACTTC TRBD2 18 TRBJ2-7 TRBV3-1 few
CASSQSSGENRDEQFF TGCGCCAGCAGCCAGTCTAGCGGGGAAAACAGAGATGAGCAGTTCTTC TRBD2 16 TRBJ2-1 TRBV4-1 few
CASYSGGGDTQYF TGTGCCAGTTATAGCGGGGGAGGCGATACGCAGTATTTT TRBD2 13 TRBJ2-3 TRBV7-8 NA
CASSQSYSIPETQYF TGTGCCAGCAGCCAATCTTATTCCATACCCGAGACCCAGTACTTC NA 15 TRBJ2-5 TRBV7-8 NA
CASGTGKGNEQFF TGTGCCAGCGGGACAGGGAAGGGTAATGAGCAGTTCTTC TRBD1 13 TRBJ2-1 TRBV27 few
CASRAAGGADTQYF TGCGCCAGCAGGGCAGCGGGCGGAGCAGATACGCAGTATTTT NA 14 TRBJ2-3 TRBV5-1 many
CASSDMGGYTDTQYF TGTGCCAGCAGTGATATGGGCGGATACACAGATACGCAGTATTTT NA 15 TRBJ2-3 TRBV2 NA
CASSLRGEGETQYF TGTGCCAGCAGCTTGCGGGGGGAGGGAGAGACCCAGTACTTC TRBD2 14 TRBJ2-5 TRBV7-9 NA
CASSKVGGPQFF TGTGCCAGCAGCAAAGTTGGGGGCCCGCAGTTCTTC NA 12 TRBJ2-1 TRBV21-1 NA
CASELTGNTDTQYF TGTGCCAGCGAATTGACAGGGAACACGGATACGCAGTATTTT TRBD1 14 TRBJ2-3 TRBV5-5 NA
CASSPGTSSYEQYF TGTGCCAGCAGCCCCGGGACATCCTCCTACGAGCAGTACTTC NA 14 TRBJ2-7 TRBV9 many